The 31 T cell receptor beta chains reported below all come from one sample, sequenced in a study of Graves' ophthalmopathy and Graves' hyperthyroidism. TCR beta CDR3 amplification used RNA transcripts. First-round RT-PCR employed HTBI primers, with a second-round multiplex PCR after it. In TCRdb, the multiplex PCR reads were re-called with MiXCR into one record per CDR3 protein. The sample holds 580,000 or so distinct CDR3 sequences, approximately 37% seen once. The sample taken for sequencing was peripheral blood or thyroid tissue (not recorded which). These receptors were obtained from an adult man with Graves' hyperthyroidism.

This clonotype has ten or more counts. As DNA, the CDR3 is TGTGCCAGCAGCTTGGCCGAGGGCCTCTACTATGGCTACACCTTC. It codes for CASSLAEGLYYGYTF. The genes are TRBV5-6 and TRBJ1-2; no clear D. The ends were cut back, 0 bases at V and 3 bases at J, with 12 bases in the middle. In germline, CDR1 is SGHDT, CDR2 YYEEEE. CDR3 size: 15 residues.

Comment on this clonotype: One end of the junction does not line up with germline, which may come from a read error. The CDR3 loop reads CACSFRGSPLHF. DNA for the CDR3: TGTGCCTGCAGCTTCCGGGGGTCACCCCTCCACTTT. The V gene is TRBV7-2, the J gene TRBJ1-6, with D perhaps matching TRBD1 (5 bases). The CDR3 has 12 amino acids. Germline values: CDR1 SGHTA, CDR2 FQGNSA. Based on the CDR3 plus reference TRBV7-2 and TRBJ1-6, the full variable domain is GAGVSQSPSNKVTEKGKDVELRCDPISGHTALYWYRQSLGQGLEFLIYFQGNSAPDKSGLPSDRFSAERTGGSVSTLTIQRTQQEDSAVYLCACSFRGSPLHFGNGTRLTVT.

The V and J genes are TRBV9 and TRBJ1-3; TRBD1 might be the D (5 bases). Trimming took off 3 bases at V and 0 bases at J, with 16 bases between the two ends. Germline CDR1 and CDR2: SGDLS and YYNGEE. The CDR3 runs to 17 residues. In nucleotides, the CDR3 is TGTGCCAGCAGCGAGAGGGGTGCCGGGTCCTCTGGAAACACCATATATTTT. Encoded protein: CASSERGAGSSGNTIYF.

A word on this clonotype: The germline gene is not matched at one end of the junction; a read error may be the cause. The CDR3, as DNA: TGCAGTGCTAGAGCACGCTCTGGAAACACCAAATATTTT. Encoded protein: CSARARSGNTKYF. This sequence joins TRBV20-1 and TRBJ1-3; D not resolved. The V gene's germline CDR1 is DFQATT and CDR2 SNEGSKA (reference sequence). This CDR3 has 13 residues.

As to this clonotype: A much bigger clone sits one base away, suggesting this may be a read error. The genes are TRBV7-6 and TRBJ1-4; TRBD1 aligns across 9 bases. Germline CDR1 reads SGHVS; CDR2 reads FNYEAQ. This CDR3 is built from 14 residues. The CDR3, as DNA: TGTGCCGGCAGCTTAGGACAGGGGCGGGAAAAACTGTTTTTT. Protein: CAGSLGQGREKLFF.

The gene calls are TRBV5-4 and TRBJ1-1; perhaps TRBD1 as D (6 bases). CDR3 size: 17 residues. V was trimmed by 5 bases and J by 0 bases, leaving 20 bases between them. Germline V gene lookup returns CDR1 SGHNT and CDR2 YYREEE (reference sequence). The CDR3 nucleotides read TGTGCCAGCAGAAAAGAAGGGGGGGGAGCGATGAACACTGAAGCTTTCTTT. Encoded protein: CASRKEGGGAMNTEAFF.

This clonotype was detected ten times or more. J is TRBJ2-6 and V is TRBV10-1, with D perhaps matching TRBD1 (6 bases). V lost 6 bases to trimming and J lost 1 base, with 10 bases between them. This CDR3 region has 15 residues. Germline V gives CDR1 WNHNN, CDR2 SYGVQD (reference sequence). The CDR3 here is CASSSDSSGANVLTF. The CDR3 DNA reads TGCGCCAGCAGCTCGGACAGTTCTGGGGCCAACGTCCTGACTTTC.

In regard to this clonotype: The DNA is left out, because the CDR3 cannot be placed on it with certainty; the CDR3 is given as TCRdb lists it. The chain has TRBV7-9 and TRBJ2-2; the DNA was not used to check the table's D call, TRBD1. Termini included, the CDR3 measures 17 amino acids. The germline V gene encodes CDR1 SEHNR and CDR2 FQNEAQ (reference sequence). This CDR3 is CASSLKGQGSTPGSCFF.

A word on this clonotype: A much larger clone differs from this one at a single base, so this may be a read error. V is TRBV5-1 and J is TRBJ1-6; tentative D call: TRBD1 (6 bases). The CDR3 runs 15 residues. CDR1 and CDR2 (germline): SGHRS, YFSETQ. In DNA form, the CDR3 reads TGCGCCGGCAGCTTGCAGGGGATAAGGGATTCACCCCTCCACTTT. It translates to CAGSLQGIRDSPLHF.

This clonotype showed up many times. The V and J genes are TRBV11-3 and TRBJ2-7, with D unclear. This CDR3 is 14 amino acids long. Germline CDR1 and CDR2: SGHNT and YENEEA. Trimming removed 5 bases from V and 2 bases from J, with 13 bases in between. CDR3 sequence (DNA): TGTGCCAGCAGCGCACACGGGCAGCCCTACGAGCAGTACTTC. Translated, it gives CASSAHGQPYEQYF.

Comment on this clonotype: Because the CDR3 is missing its conserved closing phenylalanine or tryptophan, this is likely a read error. The DNA is left out, because the CDR3 cannot be placed on it with certainty; the CDR3 is given as TCRdb lists it. V and J are TRBV7-2 and TRBJ1-1. Including both end residues, the CDR3 is 9 amino acids long. Germline lookup yields CDR1 SGHTA and CDR2 FQGNSA. CDR3: CASSLARGG.

Of note for this clonotype: A much bigger clone sits one base away, suggesting this may be a read error. The gene calls are TRBV9 and TRBJ1-6; TRBD1 agrees at 7 bases. In germline, CDR1 is SGDLS, CDR2 YYNGEE. CDR3 size: 15 residues. With V trimmed by 3 bases and J by 10 bases, 10 bases remained unmatched. The CDR3: CASSARTGGLSPLHF. In nucleotides, the CDR3 is TGTGCCAGCAGCGCCCGGACAGGAGGGCTCTCACCCCTCCACTTT.

The rearrangement links TRBV29-1 to TRBJ2-7; 11 bases are a match to TRBD1. The CDR3 contains 14 residues. Germline assignment: CDR1 SQVTM and CDR2 ANQGSEA. Unmatched junction bases numbered 4, after V lost 6 bases and J lost 0 bases. CDR3 coding DNA: TGCAGCGTCCGCGGGACAGGGGGCTCCTACGAGCAGTACTTC. Translated, it gives CSVRGTGGSYEQYF.

This clonotype has a count of ten or more. The rearrangement uses TRBV29-1 and TRBJ1-1; D remains unclear. The CDR3 has 14 residues. Germline CDR1 is SQVTM and CDR2 is ANQGSEA. Deletions cut 2 bases from V and 0 bases from J, with 10 bases between. The CDR3 DNA follows: TGCAGCGTTGAACAGTTCCTAATGAACACTGAAGCTTTCTTT. It encodes CSVEQFLMNTEAFF.

This clonotype appeared many times. The V gene is TRBV25-1, the J gene TRBJ1-4; D gene uncertain. CDR1 is MGHDK, CDR2 SYGVNS, per germline. This CDR3 is 12 amino acids long. The V end was cut by 2 bases, the J end by 8 bases, with 6 bases between. This CDR3 reads CASSEPHEKLFF. The DNA of the CDR3 is TGTGCCAGCAGTGAACCCCACGAAAAACTGTTTTTT.

The chain employs TRBV2 and TRBJ1-4; 8 bases are shared with TRBD1. Germline trimming cut 6 bases from V and 8 bases from J; bases unmatched to any gene: 11. This CDR3 is 15 amino acids long. The V gene's germline CDR1 is SNHLY and CDR2 FYNNEI. The CDR3 DNA reads TGTGCCAGCAGCGAGGACAGGGTGGGTAACGAAAAACTGTTTTTT. Translating it yields CASSEDRVGNEKLFF.

The chain is built from TRBV5-5 and TRBJ1-2; D is possibly TRBD1 (5 bases). Deletions cut 4 bases from V and 2 bases from J, with 18 bases between. CDR1 and CDR2 (germline): SGHKS, YYEKEE (reference sequence). The length of the CDR3 is 16 residues. The CDR3 region is CASSQRAGTANYGYTF. The CDR3 DNA follows: TGTGCCAGCAGCCAAAGGGCCGGGACCGCAAACTATGGCTACACCTTC. Full variable domain (rest looked up from reference TRBV5-5 and TRBJ1-2): DAGVTQSPTHLIKTRGQQVTLRCSPISGHKSVSWYQQVLGQGPQFIFQYYEKEERGRGNFPDRFSARQFPNYSSELNVNALLLGDSALYLCASSQRAGTANYGYTFGSGTRLTVV.

Ten or more counts support this clonotype. The chain links TRBV5-5 to TRBJ1-1, with a weak D call TRBD1 (6 bases). This CDR3 has 14 residues. Deletions cut 5 bases from V and 7 bases from J, with 18 bases between. Germline CDR1 and CDR2: SGHKS and YYEKEE (reference sequence). CDR3 region: CASSSAQGLGEAFF. The CDR3 bases are TGTGCCAGCAGTAGCGCACAGGGATTGGGTGAAGCTTTCTTT.

This clonotype was seen a few times. The gene calls are TRBV25-1 and TRBJ2-7, with D possibly TRBD2 on 6 matching bases. The end of the DNA aligns better with TRBJ2-1, so the J call may be wrong. Germline CDR1 MGHDK, CDR2 SYGVNS. This CDR3 region has 16 residues. The CDR3 protein is CASSERRDFAADEQFF. CDR3 DNA sequence: TGTGCCAGCAGTGAACGCCGGGACTTCGCTGCGGATGAGCAGTTCTTC.

Comment on this clonotype: A much larger clone sits a single nucleotide away, making a read error possible. The chain employs TRBV12-3 or TRBV12-4 and TRBJ1-5, with D unresolved. There are 15 residues in the CDR3. Trimming left V 4 bases short and J 3 bases short, with 13 bases between. CDR3 sequence (DNA): TGTGCCAGCAGTTCGAGCCGGGCCCTCAATCAGCCCCAGCATTTT. Amino acids: CASSSSRALNQPQHF.

V usage is TRBV12-5 and J usage is TRBJ1-5; no firm D call. CDR3 length: 18 residues. V was cut by 3 bases and J by 4 bases, with 22 bases left in between. The germline V gene has CDR1 LGHNT and CDR2 FRNRAP. This chain's CDR3 is CASGFWAETRSRNQPQHF. The CDR3 DNA reads as TGTGCTAGTGGTTTTTGGGCCGAAACGAGGAGTCGGAATCAGCCCCAGCATTTT.

The V gene is TRBV15, the J gene TRBJ1-2, with 8 nucleotides matching TRBD1. This CDR3 has 13 residues. J was trimmed by 5 bases and V by 3 bases; bases with no gene match: 2. Germline V gene data show CDR1 as LNHNV and CDR2 as YYDKDF (reference sequence). CDR3 bases: TGTGCCACCAGCAGGACAGGGGTATATGGCTACACCTTC. Its translation: CATSRTGVYGYTF.

As concerns this clonotype: The junction and the germline gene differ at one end; a read error may be behind it. The rearrangement links TRBV7-9 to TRBJ1-3; weak D call: TRBD1 (5 bases). Germline CDR1 reads SEHNR; CDR2 reads FQNEAQ (reference sequence). This CDR3 is built from 15 residues. CDR3 bases: TGTGCCGGCAGCTTCGCAGGGCAGTCTGGAAACACCATATATTTT. Protein: CAGSFAGQSGNTIYF.

This clonotype appeared a few times. The junction departs from germline at one end; a sequencing error may be responsible. J is TRBJ1-4 and V is TRBV10-1; 9 nucleotides align to TRBD1. There are 16 residues in the CDR3. In germline, CDR1 is WNHNN, CDR2 SYGVQD (reference sequence). In DNA, the CDR3 is TGCGCCAGCAGTGCGTCACAGGGGGCGCCTGGGGAAAATCTGTTTTTT. The encoded protein is CASSASQGAPGENLFF.

The CDR3 DNA reads as TGTGCCAGCACCGAAGGTAGGGGGGCCTACGAGCAGTACTTC. Its protein is CASTEGRGAYEQYF. The J gene is TRBJ2-7, the V gene TRBV2; D assignment may be TRBD1 or TRBD2 (6 bases each). CDR1 is SNHLY and CDR2 is FYNNEI in the germline V gene. Trimming removed 7 bases at V and 2 bases at J, with 15 bases between. The CDR3 totals 14 residues.

This clonotype has just a few counts. The chain employs TRBV5-1 and TRBJ2-7, with 8 nucleotides matching TRBD1. CDR1 is SGHRS, CDR2 YFSETQ, per germline. There are 15 residues in the CDR3. V lost 3 bases and J lost 7; bases outside the gene matches: 12. The CDR3 region has the DNA TGCGCCAGCAGCTCCGGGACAGGCCCTGCCGGGGAGCAGTACTTC. Translated: CASSSGTGPAGEQYF. The complete variable domain, with remaining parts taken from reference TRBV5-1 and TRBJ2-7, reads KAGVTQTPRYLIKTRGQQVTLSCSPISGHRSVSWYQQTPGQGLQFLFEYFSETQRNKGNFPGRFSGRQFSNSRSEMNVSTLELGDSALYLCASSSGTGPAGEQYFGPGTRLTVT.

Ten or more counts support this clonotype. The chain employs TRBV6-2 or TRBV6-3 and TRBJ1-1, with a weak D call TRBD1 (6 bases). Between the trimmed V and J ends, which lost 5 bases and 2 bases, there was a span of 9 bases. The CDR3 covers 13 residues. Germline V gene data show CDR1 as MNHEY and CDR2 as SVGEGT. The CDR3 nucleotides are TGTGCCAGCAGTGACAGGCCTAACACTGAAGCTTTCTTT. It specifies CASSDRPNTEAFF.

The chain uses TRBV20-1 and TRBJ1-3, with a tentative D call TRBD1 (5 bases). V lost 1 base, J lost 4 bases, and 11 bases lay in between. The V gene's germline CDR1 is DFQATT and CDR2 SNEGSKA (reference sequence). CDR3 length: 14 amino acids. CDR3: CSARVWDQGNTIYF. The CDR3 bases are TGCAGTGCTAGAGTGTGGGACCAAGGAAACACCATATATTTT.

This chain uses TRBV5-1 with TRBJ1-6, with D perhaps TRBD1 (5 bases). The CDR3 spans 13 residues. V dropped 8 bases and J dropped 7 bases, with 13 bases sitting between them. Germline CDR1 is SGHRS and CDR2 is YFSETQ. CDR3 in DNA: TGCGCCAGAAGCGGGACGGCGAATTCACCCCTCCACTTT. This sequence encodes CARSGTANSPLHF.

This clonotype was seen only a few times. The chain links TRBV7-8 to TRBJ2-7; 13 bases fit TRBD2. TRBJ2-1 matches the DNA end more closely, so the J call is doubtful. CDR1 and CDR2 from the germline V gene are SGHVS and FQNEAQ. The CDR3 length is 17 residues. CDR3: CASSPGLAGEVYNEQFF. CDR3 in DNA: TGTGCCAGCAGCCCAGGACTAGCGGGAGAGGTCTACAATGAGCAGTTCTTC.

There are many counts of this clonotype. This rearrangement joins TRBV2 to TRBJ2-7; TRBD1 matches at 10 bases. The CDR3 sequence is 14 residues long. Germline assignment: CDR1 SNHLY and CDR2 FYNNEI. J lost 7 bases, V lost 4 bases, and 7 bases had no gene match. The chain's CDR3 is CASSVLGTGVEQYF. DNA of the CDR3: TGTGCCAGCAGTGTACTGGGGACAGGGGTTGAGCAGTACTTC.